A single sample is the source of the 27 T cell receptor beta chains below, sequenced in a study of blood T cell repertoires in COVID-19. Data came from immunoSEQ multiplex PCR; TCRdb stores just in-frame clones and leaves some out. The table has approximately 400,000 clones, approximately 90% seen once; the top ten hold 10% to 15%. Input material: peripheral blood. The receptors here all came from a woman aged 45-59 years with COVID-19, enrolled during active disease.

The V and J genes are TRBV6-5 and TRBJ2-7, with D perhaps TRBD1 (6 bases). Germline CDR1 and CDR2: MNHEY and SVGAGI. The CDR3 is made up of 10 amino acids. V was shortened by 7 bases and J by 12 bases, with 13 bases between the two germline ends. In nucleotides, the CDR3 is TGTGCCAGCAATAGTCCAGGGGTGTACTTC. Protein sequence: CASNSPGVYF.

The chain uses TRBV13 and TRBJ2-2; D possibly corresponds to TRBD2 (6 bases). The length of the CDR3 is 15 residues. CDR1 PRHDT and CDR2 FYEKMQ come from the germline V gene (reference sequence). V was trimmed by 0 bases and J by 6 bases, leaving 11 bases between them. The DNA of the CDR3 is TGTGCCAGCAGCTTAGGGGGTAGCGGCCCCGGGGAGCTGTTTTTT. This gives the protein CASSLGGSGPGELFF.

This clone was detected only once. The V and J genes are TRBV19 and TRBJ2-2; the match to TRBD2 covers 9 bases. The J segment lost 8 bases and the V segment lost 5 bases, leaving 6 bases of the junction unmatched. The CDR3 is 14 amino acids. Germline loops: CDR1 LNHDA, CDR2 SQIVND (reference sequence). The CDR3 reads CASSGRTSAGELFF. The DNA of the CDR3 is TGTGCCAGTAGTGGGCGGACTAGCGCGGGGGAGCTGTTTTTT.

V usage is TRBV9 and J usage is TRBJ1-1, with 7 bases that match TRBD1. The germline CDR1 and CDR2 sequences are SGDLS and YYNGEE. The CDR3 is 18 residues long. Trimming cost V 4 bases and J 1 base; bases outside gene matches: 16. The CDR3, as DNA: TGTGCCAGCAGCTCCCGGCCCCAAATAGGGACAGCGAACACTGAAGCTTTCTTT. Translated: CASSSRPQIGTANTEAFF.

Points on this clone: The sample contains more than one DNA sequence encoding this CDR3. The genes are TRBV6-5 and TRBJ2-3, with 8 nucleotides matching TRBD2. Germline loops: CDR1 MNHEY, CDR2 SVGAGI. Losses at the gene ends were 2 bases for V and 3 bases for J; bases not matched to a gene: 4. The CDR3 runs 15 residues. The CDR3 protein is CASSYGGGRTDTQYF. The DNA of the CDR3 is TGTGCCAGCAGTTACGGCGGGGGGAGGACAGATACGCAGTATTTT.

This clone was detected a few times. The chain uses TRBV18 and TRBJ1-5, with D hard to call. Trimming removed 3 bases from V and 4 bases from J, with 7 bases in between. Germline V gives CDR1 KGHSH, CDR2 LQKENI. CDR3 length: 13 residues. The CDR3 DNA is TGTGCCAGCTCACCCCACTTGAATCAGCCCCAGCATTTT. Translated: CASSPHLNQPQHF.

A word on this clone: The same CDR3 can be traced to other DNA sequences in this sample. The CDR3 DNA sequence: TGTGCCAGTAGTTCAGGGATGAACACTGAAGCTTTCTTT. Translating it yields CASSSGMNTEAFF. The chain has TRBV19 and TRBJ1-1, with D perhaps matching TRBD1 (5 bases). The germline V and J ends were trimmed by 5 bases and 0 bases, with 7 bases remaining between them. The CDR3 spans 13 residues. CDR1 LNHDA and CDR2 SQIVND come from the germline V gene (reference sequence).

The chain recombines TRBV11-2 with TRBJ2-3; 9 bases line up with TRBD1. Per germline, CDR1 SGHAT and CDR2 FQNNGV. The V segment lost 4 bases and the J segment 1 base; nucleotides outside the gene matches: 3. The CDR3 runs 15 residues. The CDR3 bases are TGTGCCAGCAGCTCCCGGGACAGGGGCACAGATACGCAGTATTTT. This encodes CASSSRDRGTDTQYF.

The rearrangement joins TRBV27 to TRBJ1-3; D may be TRBD1 (5 bases). Trimming cost V 5 bases and J 3 bases, with 11 bases left between them. Looked up from germline, CDR1 is MNHEY and CDR2 is SMNVEV (reference sequence). This CDR3 spans 14 amino acids. The CDR3 DNA follows: TGTGCCAGCAGTCCCCAGGGTATTGGAAACACCATATATTTT. This encodes CASSPQGIGNTIYF.

CDR3 region: CASSEIQGSYEQYF. CDR3 nucleotides: TGTGCCAGCAGTGAAATCCAGGGCTCTTACGAGCAGTACTTC. This chain connects TRBV6-1 to TRBJ2-7; weak D call: TRBD1 (5 bases). This CDR3 region has 14 residues. V was cut by 2 bases and J by 4 bases, with 12 bases left in between. CDR1 is MNHNS and CDR2 is SASEGT in the germline V gene.

The chain combines TRBV9 with TRBJ1-1; the D gene is possibly TRBD1 (6 bases). Trimming took off 3 bases at V and 6 bases at J, with 12 bases between the two ends. The germline gives CDR1 SGDLS, CDR2 YYNGEE. The CDR3 loop spans 13 amino acids. The CDR3 DNA follows: TGTGCCAGCAGCGGTGGACAGTTCCCTGAAGCTTTCTTT. It yields the protein CASSGGQFPEAFF. Complete variable domain (other parts from reference TRBV9 and TRBJ1-1): DSGVTQTPKHLITATGQRVTLRCSPRSGDLSVYWYQQSLDQGLQFLIQYYNGEERAKGNILERFSAQQFPDLHSELNLSSLELGDSALYFCASSGGQFPEAFFGQGTRLTVV.

The chain employs TRBV13 and TRBJ1-5, with D uncertain. CDR3 length equals 14 residues. From germline, CDR1 is PRHDT and CDR2 FYEKMQ (reference sequence). The V and J ends lost 2 bases and 3 bases respectively, with 8 bases between them. CDR3: CASSLRGDNQPQHF. CDR3 nucleotides: TGTGCCAGCAGCTTACGGGGAGACAATCAGCCCCAGCATTTT.

This chain uses TRBV12-5 with TRBJ2-7, with a possible D match to TRBD1 (6 bases). CDR1 LGHNT and CDR2 FRNRAP come from the germline V gene. The ends were cut back, 1 base at V and 4 bases at J, with 17 bases in the middle. The CDR3 runs 16 residues. The CDR3 DNA reads as TGTGCTAGTGGTTTGGCCACCTTCGGGACACCTTACGAGCAGTACTTC. Translation: CASGLATFGTPYEQYF.

This clone appeared once. The germline gene is not matched at one end of the junction; a read error may be the cause. The rearrangement joins TRBV5-4 to TRBJ1-2, with TRBD1 matching 8 bases. Germline-derived CDR1 and CDR2 are SGHNT and YYREEE (reference sequence). The CDR3 is 14 residues long. DNA of the CDR3: TGTGCCAGCAGCTTGGCCGGTGGCAGGGGGCGCCTAGGCTTC. Translation: CASSLAGGRGRLGF.

This clone was detected only a few times. This sequence joins TRBV5-1 and TRBJ2-1, with D perhaps TRBD2 (5 bases). V was cut by 0 bases and J by 4 bases, with 5 bases left in between. The CDR3 extends over 13 amino acids. Germline values: CDR1 SGHRS, CDR2 YFSETQ. CDR3 amino acids: CASSLERYNEQFF. CDR3 nucleotide sequence: TGCGCCAGCAGCTTGGAGCGGTACAATGAGCAGTTCTTC.

The CDR3 is CASSLVGGSSYEQYF. CDR3 sequence (DNA): TGTGCCAGCAGCTTAGTGGGGGGGAGCTCCTACGAGCAGTACTTC. The chain is built from TRBV7-2 and TRBJ2-7, with 7 bases aligning to TRBD2. Per the germline V gene, CDR1 is SGHTA and CDR2 is FQGNSA. V was clipped by 1 base and J by 0 bases; unmatched bases: 3. The CDR3 contains 15 residues.

The V gene is TRBV9, the J gene TRBJ2-7; D ambiguous. With 2 bases removed from V and 5 bases from J, the gap between germline ends came to 11 bases. The CDR3 length is 13 residues. The germline CDR1 and CDR2 sequences are SGDLS and YYNGEE. Here the CDR3 DNA reads TGTGCCAGCAGCGTCGACAATCTCAACGAGCAGTACTTC. As protein: CASSVDNLNEQYF.

The chain has TRBV5-6 and TRBJ2-7, with TRBD2 as a possible D gene (5 bases). The CDR3 spans 14 residues. Germline assignment: CDR1 SGHDT and CDR2 YYEEEE. V lost 6 bases, J lost 1 base, and 14 bases lay in between. DNA of the CDR3: TGTGCCAGCACCAGAATATCGGGATCCTACGAGCAGTACTTC. It codes for CASTRISGSYEQYF. The variable domain in full, completed from reference TRBV5-6 and TRBJ2-7, reads DAGVTQSPTHLIKTRGQQVTLRCSPKSGHDTVSWYQQALGQGPQFIFQYYEEEERQRGNFPDRFSGHQFPNYSSELNVNALLLGDSALYLCASTRISGSYEQYFGPGTRLTVT.

This chain connects TRBV7-6 to TRBJ1-1, with D hard to call. CDR3 size: 13 residues. V lost 3 bases, J lost 1 base, and 6 bases lay in between. Germline CDR1 reads SGHVS; CDR2 reads FNYEAQ. CDR3 in DNA: TGTGCCAGCAGCTTTGGCAGGAACACTGAAGCTTTCTTT. Encoded protein: CASSFGRNTEAFF.

This chain links TRBV19 with TRBJ1-2; a weak D match, TRBD1 (6 bases). Germline loops: CDR1 LNHDA, CDR2 SQIVND (reference sequence). V lost 5 bases and J 4 bases, leaving 11 bases between the germline ends. This CDR3 contains 13 residues. The CDR3 DNA reads as TGTGCCAGTAGTGGGGGGGGCGTCTATGGCTACACCTTC. Encoded protein: CASSGGGVYGYTF.

V is TRBV19 and J is TRBJ1-1; TRBD1 is a possible D gene (6 bases). Trimming left V 5 bases short and J 5 bases short, with 15 bases between. The CDR3 is 14 residues long. Per germline, CDR1 LNHDA and CDR2 SQIVND (reference sequence). The CDR3 protein is CASSLGTGSTEAFF. The CDR3 DNA follows: TGTGCCAGTAGTCTCGGAACAGGGTCTACTGAAGCTTTCTTT.

The chain carries TRBV28 and TRBJ1-5; 8 bases line up with TRBD1. The length of the CDR3 is 16 residues. Per the germline V gene, CDR1 is MDHEN and CDR2 is SYDVKM. The V and J ends lost 3 bases and 5 bases, in that order; junction bases with no gene match: 9. This chain's CDR3 is CASSFPRGRSDQPQHF. For the CDR3, the DNA is TGTGCCAGCAGTTTCCCCAGGGGGCGCTCGGATCAGCCCCAGCATTTT.

The rearrangement uses TRBV27 and TRBJ2-1; possible D gene TRBD2, 7 bases. Trimming shortened V by 5 bases and J by 2 bases, and 16 bases separated the two germline ends. The V gene's germline CDR1 is MNHEY and CDR2 SMNVEV (reference sequence). The CDR3 is 16 residues long. CDR3 loop: CASSLLGGATYNEQFF. Here the CDR3 DNA reads TGTGCCAGCAGTCTCCTGGGGGGGGCCACCTACAATGAGCAGTTCTTC.

The chain recombines TRBV19 with TRBJ1-1; no firm D call. The CDR3 contains 11 residues. Germline V gene data show CDR1 as LNHDA and CDR2 as SQIVND (reference sequence). The ends were cut back, 10 bases at V and 7 bases at J, with 13 bases in the middle. CDR3 nucleotide sequence: TGTGCCACGGCAGGCGGGGTTGAAGCTTTCTTT. This codes for CATAGGVEAFF.

The V gene is TRBV12-3 or TRBV12-4, the J gene TRBJ1-2, with 7 nucleotides matching TRBD1. V dropped 11 bases and J dropped 0; count of bases not matched to a gene: 6. This CDR3 has 13 residues. CDR3 loop: CASGTEANYGYTF. The CDR3 DNA sequence: TGTGCCTCAGGGACAGAAGCTAACTATGGCTACACCTTC.

This chain links TRBV29-1 with TRBJ2-7; D unresolved. The CDR3 runs 11 residues. Germline loops: CDR1 SQVTM, CDR2 ANQGSEA. The ends were cut back, 0 bases at V and 5 bases at J, with 5 bases in the middle. The CDR3, as DNA: TGCAGCGTTGAAGAGGGCCACGAGCAGTACTTC. Its protein is CSVEEGHEQYF.

CDR3: CASSLVGTRSEKLFF. The DNA of the CDR3 is TGTGCCAGCAGCTTAGTAGGGACACGGTCCGAAAAACTGTTTTTT. V is TRBV11-2 and J is TRBJ1-4; tentative D call: TRBD1 (6 bases). The germline gives CDR1 SGHAT, CDR2 FQNNGV. With 1 base removed from V and 8 bases from J, the gap between germline ends came to 14 bases. The CDR3 contains 15 residues. Filled out from reference TRBV11-2 and TRBJ1-4, the complete variable domain reads EAGVAQSPRYKIIEKRQSVAFWCNPISGHATLYWYQQILGQGPKLLIQFQNNGVVDDSQLPKDRFSAERLKGVDSTLKIQPAKLEDSAVYLCASSLVGTRSEKLFFGSGTQLSVL.